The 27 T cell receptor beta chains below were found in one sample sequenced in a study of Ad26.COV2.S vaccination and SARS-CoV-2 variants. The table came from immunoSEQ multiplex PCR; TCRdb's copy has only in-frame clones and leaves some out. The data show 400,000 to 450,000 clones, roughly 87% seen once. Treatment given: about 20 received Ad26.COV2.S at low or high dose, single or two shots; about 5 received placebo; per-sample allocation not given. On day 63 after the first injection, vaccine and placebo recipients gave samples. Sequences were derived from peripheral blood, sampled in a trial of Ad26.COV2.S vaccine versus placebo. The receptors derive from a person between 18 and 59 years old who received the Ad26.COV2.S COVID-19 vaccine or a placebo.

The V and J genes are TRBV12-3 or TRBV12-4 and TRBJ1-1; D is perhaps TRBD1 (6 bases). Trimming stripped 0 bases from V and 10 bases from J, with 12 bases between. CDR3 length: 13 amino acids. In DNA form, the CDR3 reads TGTGCCAGCAGTTTAGCCCGGGACAATGGAGCTTTCTTT. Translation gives CASSLARDNGAFF.

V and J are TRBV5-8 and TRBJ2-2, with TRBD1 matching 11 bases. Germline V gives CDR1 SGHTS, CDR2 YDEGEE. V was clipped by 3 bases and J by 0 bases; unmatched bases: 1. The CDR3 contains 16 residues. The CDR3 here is CASSWTGGANTGELFF. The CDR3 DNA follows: TGTGCCAGCAGCTGGACAGGGGGCGCGAACACCGGGGAGCTGTTTTTT. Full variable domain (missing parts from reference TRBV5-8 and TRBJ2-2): EAGVTQSPTHLIKTRGQQATLRCSPISGHTSVYWYQQALGLGLQFLLWYDEGEERNRGNFPPRFSGRQFPNYSSELNVNALELEDSALYLCASSWTGGANTGELFFGEGSRLTVL.

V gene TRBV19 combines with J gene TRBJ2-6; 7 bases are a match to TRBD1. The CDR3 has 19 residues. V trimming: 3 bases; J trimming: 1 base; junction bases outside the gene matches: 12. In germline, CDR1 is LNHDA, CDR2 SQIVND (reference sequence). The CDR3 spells CASSIRHRGRGSGANVLTF. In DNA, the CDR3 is TGTGCCAGTAGTATCCGACACAGGGGCCGAGGGTCTGGGGCCAACGTCCTGACTTTC.

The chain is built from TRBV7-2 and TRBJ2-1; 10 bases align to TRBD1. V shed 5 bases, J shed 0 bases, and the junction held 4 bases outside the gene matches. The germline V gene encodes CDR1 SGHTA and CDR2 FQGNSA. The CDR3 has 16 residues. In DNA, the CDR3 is TGTGCCAGCAGCACTGGGACAGGGGTCTCCTACAATGAGCAGTTCTTC. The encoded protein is CASSTGTGVSYNEQFF.

The CDR3 sequence: CASAMDWNEQYF. In DNA form, the CDR3 reads TGTGCTAGTGCCATGGACTGGAACGAGCAGTACTTC. The chain is built from TRBV12-5 and TRBJ2-7; D possibly corresponds to TRBD2 (5 bases). Germline V gene sequence: CDR1 LGHNT, CDR2 FRNRAP. CDR3 size: 12 residues. Trimming took off 7 bases at V and 5 bases at J, with 12 bases between the two ends.

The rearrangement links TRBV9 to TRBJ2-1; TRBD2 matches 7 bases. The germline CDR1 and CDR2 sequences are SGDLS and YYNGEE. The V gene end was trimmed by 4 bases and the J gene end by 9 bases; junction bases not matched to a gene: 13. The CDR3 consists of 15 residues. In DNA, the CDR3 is TGTGCCAGCAGCCCCCTTCGGGAGGCCGGCGCTGAGCAGTTCTTC. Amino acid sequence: CASSPLREAGAEQFF.

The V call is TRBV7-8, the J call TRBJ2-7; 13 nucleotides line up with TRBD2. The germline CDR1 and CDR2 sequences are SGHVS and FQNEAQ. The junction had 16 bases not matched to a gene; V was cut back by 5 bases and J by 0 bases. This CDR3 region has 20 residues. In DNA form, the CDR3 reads TGTGCCAGCAGCCCCCAAAGGGGACTAGCGGGAAAAAGGGGCTCCTACGAGCAGTACTTC. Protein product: CASSPQRGLAGKRGSYEQYF.

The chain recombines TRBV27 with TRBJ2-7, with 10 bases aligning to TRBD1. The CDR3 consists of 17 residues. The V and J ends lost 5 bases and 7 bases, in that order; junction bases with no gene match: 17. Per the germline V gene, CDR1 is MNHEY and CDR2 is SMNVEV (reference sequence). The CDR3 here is CASSRVGRGTGEGEQYF. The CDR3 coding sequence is TGTGCCAGCAGTCGGGTGGGTCGGGGGACAGGGGAGGGTGAGCAGTACTTC.

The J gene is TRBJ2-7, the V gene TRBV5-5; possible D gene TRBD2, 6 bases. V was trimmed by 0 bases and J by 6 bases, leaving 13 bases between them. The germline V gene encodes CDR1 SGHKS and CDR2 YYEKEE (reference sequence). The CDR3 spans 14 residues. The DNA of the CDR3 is TGTGCCAGCAGCTTGGCGGGAAAGGGAGGCGAGCAGTACTTC. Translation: CASSLAGKGGEQYF.

CDR3 DNA: TGTGCCAGCAGTACTCTTAACTACCAAGAGACCCAGTACTTC. It codes for CASSTLNYQETQYF. The V gene is TRBV28, the J gene TRBJ2-5; no clear D gene. This CDR3 region has 14 residues. Germline CDR1 is MDHEN and CDR2 is SYDVKM. V lost 5 bases to trimming and J lost 0 bases, with 10 bases between them.

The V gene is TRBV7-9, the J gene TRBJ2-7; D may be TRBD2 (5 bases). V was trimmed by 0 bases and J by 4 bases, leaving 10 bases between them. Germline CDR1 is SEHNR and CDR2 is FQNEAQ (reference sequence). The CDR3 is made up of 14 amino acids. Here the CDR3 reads CASSLAGGLYEQYF. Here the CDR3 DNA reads TGTGCCAGCAGCTTAGCGGGTGGACTTTACGAGCAGTACTTC.

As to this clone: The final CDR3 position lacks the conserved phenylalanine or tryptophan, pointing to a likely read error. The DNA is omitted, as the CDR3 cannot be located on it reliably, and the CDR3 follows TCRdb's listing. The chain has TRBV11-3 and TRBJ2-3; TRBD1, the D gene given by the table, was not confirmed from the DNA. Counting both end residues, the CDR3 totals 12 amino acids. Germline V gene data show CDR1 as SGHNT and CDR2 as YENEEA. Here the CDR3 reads CASSCNNHGTIR.

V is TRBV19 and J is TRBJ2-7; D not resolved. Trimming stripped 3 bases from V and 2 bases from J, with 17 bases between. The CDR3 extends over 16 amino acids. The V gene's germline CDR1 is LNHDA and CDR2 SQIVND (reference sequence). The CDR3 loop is CASSMGVGQVTYEQYF. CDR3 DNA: TGTGCCAGTAGTATGGGCGTCGGGCAGGTAACCTACGAGCAGTACTTC.

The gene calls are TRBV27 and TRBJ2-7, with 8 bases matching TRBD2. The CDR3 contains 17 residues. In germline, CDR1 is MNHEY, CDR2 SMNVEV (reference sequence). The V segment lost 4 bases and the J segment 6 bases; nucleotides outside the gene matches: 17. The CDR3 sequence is CASSSREGKAGVGEQYF. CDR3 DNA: TGTGCCAGCAGTTCCCGGGAGGGAAAGGCAGGCGTGGGCGAGCAGTACTTC.

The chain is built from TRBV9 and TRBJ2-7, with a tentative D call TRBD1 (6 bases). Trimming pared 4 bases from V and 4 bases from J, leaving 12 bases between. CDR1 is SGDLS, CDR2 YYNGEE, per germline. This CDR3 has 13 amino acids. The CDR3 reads CASSQGQFYEQYF. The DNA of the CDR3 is TGTGCCAGCAGCCAAGGACAGTTTTACGAGCAGTACTTC.

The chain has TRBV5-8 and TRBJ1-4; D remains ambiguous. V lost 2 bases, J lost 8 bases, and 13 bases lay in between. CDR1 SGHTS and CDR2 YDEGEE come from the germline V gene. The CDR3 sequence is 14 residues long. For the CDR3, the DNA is TGTGCCAGCAGCTTATGGACCCCTGGGGAAAAACTGTTTTTT. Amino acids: CASSLWTPGEKLFF. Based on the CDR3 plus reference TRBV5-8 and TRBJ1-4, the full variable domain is EAGVTQSPTHLIKTRGQQATLRCSPISGHTSVYWYQQALGLGLQFLLWYDEGEERNRGNFPPRFSGRQFPNYSSELNVNALELEDSALYLCASSLWTPGEKLFFGSGTQLSVL.

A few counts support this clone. The CDR3 protein is CASSSSTSGDPNTGELFF. For the CDR3, the DNA is TGTGCCAGCAGTTCCTCTACTAGCGGGGACCCGAACACCGGGGAGCTGTTTTTT. The chain employs TRBV6-2 or TRBV6-3 and TRBJ2-2, with 10 positions matching TRBD2. V was clipped by 4 bases and J by 0 bases; unmatched bases: 8. From germline, CDR1 is MNHEY and CDR2 SVGEGT. This CDR3 spans 18 amino acids.

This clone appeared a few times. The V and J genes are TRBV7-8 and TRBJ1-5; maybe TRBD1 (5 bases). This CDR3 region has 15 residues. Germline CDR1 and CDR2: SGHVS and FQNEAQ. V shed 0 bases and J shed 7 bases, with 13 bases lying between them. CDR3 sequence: CASSLAMGLKQPQHF. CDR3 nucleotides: TGTGCCAGCAGCTTAGCGATGGGGCTAAAACAGCCCCAGCATTTT.

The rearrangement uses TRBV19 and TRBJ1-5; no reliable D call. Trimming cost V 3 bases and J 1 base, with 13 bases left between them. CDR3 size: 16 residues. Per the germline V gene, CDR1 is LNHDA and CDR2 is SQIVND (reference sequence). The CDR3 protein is CASSIEGGWSNQPQHF. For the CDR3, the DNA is TGTGCCAGTAGTATCGAAGGCGGTTGGAGCAATCAGCCCCAGCATTTT.

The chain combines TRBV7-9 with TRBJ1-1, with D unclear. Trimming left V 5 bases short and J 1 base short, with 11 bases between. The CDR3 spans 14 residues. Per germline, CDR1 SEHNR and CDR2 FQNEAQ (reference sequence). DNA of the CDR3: TGTGCCAGCAGCATCGACACTAGGAACACTGAAGCTTTCTTT. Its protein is CASSIDTRNTEAFF.

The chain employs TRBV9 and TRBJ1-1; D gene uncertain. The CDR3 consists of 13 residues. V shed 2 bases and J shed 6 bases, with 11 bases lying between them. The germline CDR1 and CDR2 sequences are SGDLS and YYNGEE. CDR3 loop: CASSVGEGPEAFF. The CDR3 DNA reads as TGTGCCAGCAGCGTTGGAGAGGGTCCTGAAGCTTTCTTT.

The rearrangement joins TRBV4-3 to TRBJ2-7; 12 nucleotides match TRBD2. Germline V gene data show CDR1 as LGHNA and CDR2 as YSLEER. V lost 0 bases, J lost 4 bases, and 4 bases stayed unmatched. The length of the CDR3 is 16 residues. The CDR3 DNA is TGCGCCAGCAGCCAAGAAGGACTAGCGGGGTTGTACGAGCAGTACTTC. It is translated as CASSQEGLAGLYEQYF.

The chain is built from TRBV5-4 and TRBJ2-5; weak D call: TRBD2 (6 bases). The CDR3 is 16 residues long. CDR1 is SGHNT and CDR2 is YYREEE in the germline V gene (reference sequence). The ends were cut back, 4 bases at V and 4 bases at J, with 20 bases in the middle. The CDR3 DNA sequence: TGTGCCAGCAGCCCTCGGGGCGGGGAGGTGGGAGAGACCCAGTACTTC. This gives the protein CASSPRGGEVGETQYF.

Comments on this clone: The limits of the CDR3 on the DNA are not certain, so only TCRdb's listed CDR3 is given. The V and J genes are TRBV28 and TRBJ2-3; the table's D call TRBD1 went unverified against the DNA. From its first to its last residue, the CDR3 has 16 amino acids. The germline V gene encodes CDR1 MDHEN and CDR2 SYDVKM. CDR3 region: CASSSSGRGYADTQYF.

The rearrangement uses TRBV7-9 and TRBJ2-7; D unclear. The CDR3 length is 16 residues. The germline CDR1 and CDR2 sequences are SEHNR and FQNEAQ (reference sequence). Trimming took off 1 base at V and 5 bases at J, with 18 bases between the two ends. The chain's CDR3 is CASSLVSRAWIDEQYF. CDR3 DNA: TGTGCCAGCAGCTTAGTTTCAAGGGCCTGGATTGACGAGCAGTACTTC.

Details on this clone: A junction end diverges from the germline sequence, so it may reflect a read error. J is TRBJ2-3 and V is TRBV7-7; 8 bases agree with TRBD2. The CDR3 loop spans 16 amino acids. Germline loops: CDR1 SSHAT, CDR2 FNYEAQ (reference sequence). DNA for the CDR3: TGTGCTAGCAGCTTAGCTACCGGCGGGGGGATGGATACGCAGTATTTT. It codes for CASSLATGGGMDTQYF.

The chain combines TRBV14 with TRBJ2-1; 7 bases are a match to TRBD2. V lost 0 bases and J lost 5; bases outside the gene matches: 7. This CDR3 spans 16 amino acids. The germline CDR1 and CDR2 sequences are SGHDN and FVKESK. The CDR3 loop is CASSQDGAGLDNEQFF. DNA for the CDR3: TGTGCCAGCAGCCAAGACGGAGCGGGGCTTGACAATGAGCAGTTCTTC.